Following are 18 T cell receptor beta chains from one sample sequenced in a study of cytomegalovirus exposure and HLA in healthy donors. The PCR made use of 60 Vbeta and 13 Jbeta primers. Here immunoSEQ multiplex PCR was the method, and the copy in TCRdb shows in-frame clones only, minus some. This table holds roughly 170,000 clones, 81% found once. Sequencing was carried out using PBMCs. These receptors all come from a woman in her twenties or thirties in good health and CMV-seronegative.

Notes on this clone: The junction departs from the called germline gene at one end, perhaps through a read error. The chain uses TRBV7-2 and TRBJ2-4, with unresolved D. The CDR3 covers 18 residues. CDR1 and CDR2 (germline): SGHTA, FQGNSA. This chain's CDR3 is CASSLVSFAGVAKNSQYF. CDR3 nucleotides: TGTGCCAGCAGCTTAGTTTCTTTTGCAGGTGTGGCCAAAAACAGTCAGTACTTC. The full variable domain, completed using reference TRBV7-2 and TRBJ2-4, is GAGVSQSPSNKVTEKGKDVELRCDPISGHTALYWYRQSLGQGLEFLIYFQGNSAPDKSGLPSDRFSAERTGGSVSTLTIQRTQQEDSAVYLCASSLVSFAGVAKNSQYFGAGTRLSVL.

The CDR3 DNA reads TGTGCCAGCAGCTACAATGCCGGCCCGGAGCCGGCGTTCTTC. This codes for CASSYNAGPEPAFF. The V gene is TRBV7-2, the J gene TRBJ2-1, with unresolved D. Trimming cost V 4 bases and J 15 bases, with 22 bases left between them. The germline CDR1 and CDR2 sequences are SGHTA and FQGNSA. The CDR3 length is 14 residues.

The chain recombines TRBV4-2 with TRBJ1-3; D unclear. CDR1 and CDR2 (germline): LGHNA, YNFKEQ. The CDR3 loop spans 17 amino acids. V lost 0 bases, J lost 1 base, and 13 bases lay in between. The CDR3: CASSQDAGPFSGNTIYF. For the CDR3, the DNA is TGTGCCAGCAGCCAAGATGCGGGTCCCTTTTCTGGAAACACCATATATTTT.

This sequence joins TRBV5-6 and TRBJ1-1; D perhaps matches TRBD1 (5 bases). CDR1 and CDR2 from the germline V gene are SGHDT and YYEEEE. The CDR3 totals 14 residues. With 3 bases removed from V and 1 base from J, the gap between germline ends came to 10 bases. CDR3 residues: CASSSGYRNTEAFF. The CDR3 DNA is TGTGCCAGCAGCTCAGGGTATCGGAACACTGAAGCTTTCTTT. The variable domain in full, completed from reference TRBV5-6 and TRBJ1-1, reads DAGVTQSPTHLIKTRGQQVTLRCSPKSGHDTVSWYQQALGQGPQFIFQYYEEEERQRGNFPDRFSGHQFPNYSSELNVNALLLGDSALYLCASSSGYRNTEAFFGQGTRLTVV.

The chain carries TRBV28 and TRBJ2-5, with D maybe TRBD1 (5 bases). The tail of the sequence fits TRBJ2-7 better, so the J call may be wrong. Germline CDR1 MDHEN, CDR2 SYDVKM. This CDR3 spans 11 amino acids. CDR3 nucleotides: TGTGCCAGCAGGGACATCTACGAGCAGTACTTC. This encodes CASRDIYEQYF.

The count of this clone is one. The V and J genes are TRBV28 and TRBJ2-1; 9 nucleotides agree with TRBD2. V trimming: 2 bases; J trimming: 6 bases; junction bases outside the gene matches: 5. The CDR3 totals 15 residues. Germline V CDR1 and CDR2: MDHEN, SYDVKM. The CDR3, as DNA: TGTGCCAGCAGTTTAGGGGGCGGGAGGGGCAATGAGCAGTTCTTC. It translates to CASSLGGGRGNEQFF. The variable domain in full, with the rest retrieved from reference TRBV28 and TRBJ2-1, is DVKVTQSSRYLVKRTGEKVFLECVQDMDHENMFWYRQDPGLGLRLIYFSYDVKMKEKGDIPEGYSVSREKKERFSLILESASTNQTSMYLCASSLGGGRGNEQFFGPGTRLTVL.

This sequence joins TRBV5-5 and TRBJ2-7; 10 bases match TRBD2. The germline gives CDR1 SGHKS, CDR2 YYEKEE (reference sequence). CDR3 length equals 15 residues. Trimming at V came to 5 bases and at J to 2 bases, leaving 7 bases not matched to a gene. The CDR3 DNA reads as TGTGCCAGCAGGCTCCTAGCGGGAGCTCCCTACGAGCAGTACTTC. It is translated as CASRLLAGAPYEQYF.

The chain is built from TRBV18 and TRBJ2-7; D gene uncertain. Trimming took 6 bases from V and 5 from J, leaving 17 bases between them. Germline CDR1 reads KGHSH; CDR2 reads LQKENI. This CDR3 spans 14 amino acids. The CDR3 nucleotides read TGTGCCAGCTCGAAGGAGAATACGGCGGACGAGCAGTACTTC. It specifies CASSKENTADEQYF.

This clone was detected only once. V usage is TRBV9 and J usage is TRBJ1-1; 7 bases map to TRBD1. V dropped 3 bases and J dropped 6; count of bases not matched to a gene: 11. The length of the CDR3 is 15 residues. In germline, CDR1 is SGDLS, CDR2 YYNGEE. The CDR3 nucleotides read TGTGCCAGCAGCGGCGGGATGACAGGGAGCGCTGAAGCTTTCTTT. As protein: CASSGGMTGSAEAFF.

The CDR3 here is CASSLGRLSYEQYF. CDR3 nucleotide sequence: TGTGCCAGCAGCTTAGGCCGGTTGTCCTACGAGCAGTACTTC. This sequence joins TRBV13 and TRBJ2-7; no clear D. In germline, CDR1 is PRHDT, CDR2 FYEKMQ (reference sequence). The CDR3 contains 14 residues. The germline V and J ends were trimmed by 0 bases and 1 base, with 7 bases remaining between them.

The V and J genes are TRBV28 and TRBJ1-5, with TRBD1 matching 7 bases. CDR1 MDHEN and CDR2 SYDVKM come from the germline V gene. The trim removed 5 bases at V and 3 bases at J, leaving 7 bases unmatched. This CDR3 has 15 amino acids. CDR3 in DNA: TGTGCCAGCAGTCCTTTTACAGGGGACAATCAGCCCCAGCATTTT. It yields the protein CASSPFTGDNQPQHF. The full variable domain, in which reference TRBV28 and TRBJ1-5 provide the parts outside the CDR3, is DVKVTQSSRYLVKRTGEKVFLECVQDMDHENMFWYRQDPGLGLRLIYFSYDVKMKEKGDIPEGYSVSREKKERFSLILESASTNQTSMYLCASSPFTGDNQPQHFGDGTRLSIL.

The chain joins TRBV7-2 to TRBJ2-7; TRBD2 might be the D (6 bases). CDR1 is SGHTA and CDR2 is FQGNSA in the germline V gene. V lost 8 bases to trimming and J lost 6 bases, with 14 bases between them. The CDR3 covers 12 residues. CDR3 bases: TGTGCCAGCGGCCTACTAGCCCCCGAGCAGTACTTC. Translating it yields CASGLLAPEQYF.

In its sample, this clone was seen once. This chain's CDR3 is CASSTGYEQYF. DNA for the CDR3: TGTGCCAGCTCCACGGGCTACGAGCAGTACTTC. The chain joins TRBV18 to TRBJ2-7; no clear D gene. Deletions cut 6 bases from V and 3 bases from J, with 6 bases between. The CDR3 is 11 residues long. Germline V gene lookup returns CDR1 KGHSH and CDR2 LQKENI. The full variable domain, with the rest looked up from reference TRBV18 and TRBJ2-7, is NAGVMQNPRHLVRRRGQEARLRCSPMKGHSHVYWYRQLPEEGLKFMVYLQKENIIDESGMPKERFSAEFPKEGPSILRIQQVVRGDSAAYFCASSTGYEQYFGPGTRLTVT.

This chain links TRBV4-3 with TRBJ1-1; 12 bases match TRBD1. The V gene end was trimmed by 3 bases and the J gene end by 3 bases; junction bases not matched to a gene: 5. The CDR3 sequence is 16 residues long. CDR1 is LGHNA and CDR2 is YSLEER in the germline V gene. The CDR3 DNA reads TGCGCCAGCAGCCAGGGGACAGGGGGCTCGGACACTGAAGCTTTCTTT. Translated: CASSQGTGGSDTEAFF.

This clone has a handful of counts. The rearrangement joins TRBV10-3 to TRBJ2-3; TRBD1 is a possible D gene (6 bases). Trimming took off 2 bases at V and 0 bases at J, with 6 bases between the two ends. Germline V CDR1 and CDR2: ENHRY, SYGVKD. This CDR3 has 14 amino acids. The CDR3 DNA reads TGTGCCATCAGTGAGCAGGGGAGCACAGATACGCAGTATTTT. It codes for CAISEQGSTDTQYF.

This chain links TRBV11-3 with TRBJ1-1; 10 bases are shared with TRBD1. J gave up 7 bases and V 4 bases, and 6 bases lay outside the gene matches. CDR3 length: 14 residues. The germline CDR1 and CDR2 sequences are SGHNT and YENEEA. CDR3 bases: TGTGCCAGCAGCTCGACAGGGGGCAGAGGTGAAGCTTTCTTT. Its protein is CASSSTGGRGEAFF.

This clone appeared once. This chain uses TRBV12-5 with TRBJ1-2; tentatively, D is TRBD1 (6 bases). The CDR3 is made up of 14 amino acids. Germline-derived CDR1 and CDR2 are LGHNT and FRNRAP. V lost 5 bases and J lost 6, with 16 bases in between. CDR3 sequence: CASGLLGTSHGYTF. For the CDR3, the DNA is TGTGCTAGTGGTCTGCTCGGGACATCGCATGGCTACACCTTC.

The sample holds one count of this clone. This chain links TRBV19 with TRBJ1-5, with 7 bases aligning to TRBD1. Germline V gene data show CDR1 as LNHDA and CDR2 as SQIVND (reference sequence). CDR3 length: 13 residues. Trimming cost V 6 bases and J 6 bases; bases outside gene matches: 5. The CDR3 spells CASSNNRGQPQHF. The CDR3 nucleotides are TGTGCCAGTAGCAATAACAGGGGTCAGCCCCAGCATTTT.